What follows describes a single TCR beta chain. Its antigen is still unknown. The data stem from a study of T cells in Graves' hyperthyroidism and ophthalmopathy. Overall study results and limits: Ophthalmopathy was distinguished from stable hyperthyroidism by 13 V-J signatures.

TCR beta CDR3 regions were amplified from RNA transcripts. A set of HTBI primers served as the primers for a first-round RT-PCR of the TCR CDR3. MiXCR, run by TCRdb on the multiplex PCR reads, gives a single entry per CDR3 protein. The data contain hundreds of thousands of distinct CDR3 sequences, about 20% of them singletons. The CDR3 is made up of 14 amino acids. Germline lookup yields CDR1 MNHEY and CDR2 SMNVEV (reference sequence). V lost 6 bases and J lost 5, with 14 bases in between. The specimen sequenced was blood. The chain couples TRBV27 to TRBJ2-1; D remains ambiguous. This clonotype originated in an older woman with Graves' ophthalmopathy. The CDR3 protein is CASSLWGGDNEQFF. The CDR3 nucleotides are TGTGCCAGCAGCCTATGGGGTGGGGACAATGAGCAGTTCTTC.